The 10 T cell receptor beta chains in this list originate from one sample, sequenced in a study of OX40 agonist ivuxolimab in advanced cancers. Sequenced by immunoSEQ multiplex PCR; TCRdb stores in-frame clones only, minus some. The sample lists 60,000 to 65,000 clones; around 87% were seen once. Sequences were derived from CD4+ or CD8+ T cells sorted from blood, sampled in a trial of the OX40 agonist ivuxolimab. The receptors here all came from an adult with an advanced solid tumor such as melanoma, head and neck, liver or kidney cancer.

The V call is TRBV10-3, the J call TRBJ1-5; possible D gene TRBD1, 5 bases. Trimming cost V 2 bases and J 4 bases, with 9 bases left between them. The CDR3 is 14 amino acids. Germline assignment: CDR1 ENHRY and CDR2 SYGVKD. The CDR3 DNA reads TGTGCCATCAGTGAGGGGGGAACTAATCAGCCCCAGCATTTT. Protein product: CAISEGGTNQPQHF.

This clone has just one count. The chain employs TRBV5-1 and TRBJ2-1; maybe TRBD1 (6 bases). CDR1 and CDR2 from the germline V gene are SGHRS and YFSETQ. CDR3 size: 15 residues. Trimming shortened V by 0 bases and J by 5 bases, and 12 bases separated the two germline ends. The CDR3 region has the DNA TGCGCCAGCAGCTTGGCCAGCCCAGGGGACAATGAGCAGTTCTTC. Its protein is CASSLASPGDNEQFF.

This clone was recorded a few times. The V gene is TRBV6-1, the J gene TRBJ1-5; TRBD1 is a possible D gene (6 bases). The V end was cut by 4 bases, the J end by 6 bases, with 10 bases between. Germline V gene sequence: CDR1 MNHNS, CDR2 SASEGT. The CDR3 consists of 13 residues. This CDR3 is CASSVQGTQPQHF. For the CDR3, the DNA is TGTGCCAGCAGTGTACAGGGTACTCAGCCCCAGCATTTT.

The chain couples TRBV5-6 to TRBJ2-6, with D possibly TRBD1 on 5 matching bases. The CDR3 covers 15 residues. V shed 4 bases and J shed 1 base, with 9 bases lying between them. Germline V gene sequence: CDR1 SGHDT, CDR2 YYEEEE. The CDR3 region is CASSIQGSGANVLTF. Written as DNA, the CDR3 is TGTGCCAGCAGCATTCAGGGATCTGGGGCCAACGTCCTGACTTTC.

The chain has TRBV7-3 and TRBJ2-7; 7 bases align to TRBD1. This CDR3 region has 14 residues. The trim removed 2 bases at V and 2 bases at J, leaving 3 bases unmatched. Per germline, CDR1 SGHTA and CDR2 FQGTGA. The CDR3 region has the DNA TGTGCCAGCAGCTTAGGTCAGGGGGCCTACGAGCAGTACTTC. This gives the protein CASSLGQGAYEQYF.

Turning to this clone: Other DNA sequences from this sample encode an identical CDR3 as well. The V call is TRBV28, the J call TRBJ2-7; no firm D call. CDR1 MDHEN and CDR2 SYDVKM come from the germline V gene. V was cut by 5 bases and J by 2 bases, with 7 bases left in between. The CDR3 covers 12 residues. CDR3 coding DNA: TGTGCCAGCAGTCTTACAGCCTACGAGCAGTACTTC. Protein: CASSLTAYEQYF. Drawing the rest from reference TRBV28 and TRBJ2-7, the complete variable domain is DVKVTQSSRYLVKRTGEKVFLECVQDMDHENMFWYRQDPGLGLRLIYFSYDVKMKEKGDIPEGYSVSREKKERFSLILESASTNQTSMYLCASSLTAYEQYFGPGTRLTVT.

The chain couples TRBV6-6 to TRBJ2-7; 11 bases are shared with TRBD1. The V gene's germline CDR1 is MNHNY and CDR2 SVGAGI (reference sequence). V lost 7 bases to trimming and J lost 3 bases; unmatched junction nucleotides: 5. The CDR3 length is 14 residues. This CDR3 is CASMGQGGHYEQYF. In DNA form, the CDR3 reads TGTGCCAGCATGGGACAGGGGGGACACTACGAGCAGTACTTC.

This sequence joins TRBV7-2 and TRBJ2-7, with D uncertain. The CDR3 spans 13 residues. V lost 3 bases, J lost 7 bases, and 13 bases lay in between. CDR1 and CDR2 from the germline V gene are SGHTA and FQGNSA. The CDR3 reads CASSFSLGMEQYF. CDR3 DNA sequence: TGTGCCAGCAGCTTCTCCCTCGGTATGGAGCAGTACTTC.

This chain joins TRBV7-2 and TRBJ2-1, with 8 bases fitting TRBD2. From germline, CDR1 is SGHTA and CDR2 FQGNSA. The trim removed 5 bases at V and 2 bases at J, leaving 8 bases unmatched. There are 16 residues in the CDR3. CDR3 sequence reads: CASSENAGGPYNEQFF. The CDR3 nucleotides read TGTGCCAGCAGCGAGAACGCGGGGGGACCCTACAATGAGCAGTTCTTC.

The rearrangement joins TRBV28 to TRBJ1-1; D unresolved. Trimming stripped 2 bases from V and 0 bases from J, with 4 bases between. CDR1 and CDR2 from the germline V gene are MDHEN and SYDVKM. The CDR3 totals 13 residues. CDR3 nucleotide sequence: TGTGCCAGCAGTTTAGTCCTGAACACTGAAGCTTTCTTT. Translated, it gives CASSLVLNTEAFF.